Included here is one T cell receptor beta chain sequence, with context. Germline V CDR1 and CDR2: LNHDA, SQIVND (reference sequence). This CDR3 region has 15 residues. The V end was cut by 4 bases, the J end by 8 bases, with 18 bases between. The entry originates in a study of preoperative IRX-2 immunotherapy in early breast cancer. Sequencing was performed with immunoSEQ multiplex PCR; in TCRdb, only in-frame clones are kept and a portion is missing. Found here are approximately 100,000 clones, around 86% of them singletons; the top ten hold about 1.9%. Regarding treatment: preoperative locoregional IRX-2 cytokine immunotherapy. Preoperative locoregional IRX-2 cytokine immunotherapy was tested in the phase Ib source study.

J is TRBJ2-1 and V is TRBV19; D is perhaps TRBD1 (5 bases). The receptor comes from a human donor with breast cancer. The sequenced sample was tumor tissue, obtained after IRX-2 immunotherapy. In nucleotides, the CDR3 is TGTGCCAGTAGTAAACGAAGGGGCATTTTCGATGAGCAGTTCTTC. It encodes CASSKRRGIFDEQFF.